This is a list of T cell receptor beta chains from one sample in a study of OX40 agonist ivuxolimab in advanced cancers. Here immunoSEQ multiplex PCR was the method, and the copy in TCRdb shows in-frame clones only, minus some. The table has tens of thousands of clones, about 85% seen once. The source was CD4+ or CD8+ T cells sorted from blood, collected in a trial of the OX40 agonist ivuxolimab. The receptors originated from an adult with an advanced solid tumor such as melanoma, head and neck, liver or kidney cancer. The CDR3 runs from the conserved cysteine through the conserved F or W. Each record gives: V gene, J gene, CDR3 protein.

v_gene: TRBV7-9
j_gene: TRBJ1-5
CDR3aa: CASSPPNQPQHF

v_gene: TRBV5-4
j_gene: TRBJ2-5
CDR3aa: CASRVGRADETQYF

v_gene: TRBV4-3
j_gene: TRBJ2-7
CDR3aa: CASSQGLQSDEQYF

v_gene: TRBV4-2
j_gene: TRBJ1-1
CDR3aa: CASSQIPTGDTEAFF

v_gene: TRBV27
j_gene: TRBJ2-1
CDR3aa: CASTSREGPYNEQFF

v_gene: TRBV4-3
j_gene: TRBJ2-7
CDR3aa: CASSQGQGGAYEQYF

v_gene: TRBV9
j_gene: TRBJ1-4
CDR3aa: CASSVAGGNLEKLFF

v_gene: TRBV19
j_gene: TRBJ1-5
CDR3aa: CASSIHRPGNQPQHF

v_gene: TRBV6-1
j_gene: TRBJ2-7
CDR3aa: CASSEARAGRYEQYF

v_gene: TRBV6-4
j_gene: TRBJ2-1
CDR3aa: CASSDSTSGYNEQFF

v_gene: TRBV5-6
j_gene: TRBJ2-7
CDR3aa: CASSLGGPEQYF

v_gene: TRBV27
j_gene: TRBJ1-5
CDR3aa: CASSLSGSNQPQHF

v_gene: TRBV9
j_gene: TRBJ2-2
CDR3aa: CASRKTVNTGELFF

v_gene: TRBV6-4
j_gene: TRBJ2-1
CDR3aa: CASSDTTSGSSYNEQFF

v_gene: TRBV7-6
j_gene: TRBJ2-2
CDR3aa: CASSGLSGTSGTGELFF

v_gene: TRBV7-3
j_gene: TRBJ1-1
CDR3aa: CASSFLTEAFF

v_gene: TRBV28
j_gene: TRBJ2-7
CDR3aa: CASSLTSGGVQYF

v_gene: TRBV6-5
j_gene: TRBJ1-1
CDR3aa: CASSYSVGGNTEAFF

v_gene: TRBV18
j_gene: TRBJ2-5
CDR3aa: CASSPSRNQETQYF

v_gene: TRBV19
j_gene: TRBJ2-1
CDR3aa: CATQGPYNEQFF

v_gene: TRBV2
j_gene: TRBJ2-3
CDR3aa: CASSELEDTQYF

v_gene: TRBV5-3
j_gene: TRBJ2-1
CDR3aa: CARSSGFVEQFF

v_gene: TRBV5-1
j_gene: TRBJ2-6
CDR3aa: CASSAQGLSGANVLTF

v_gene: TRBV19
j_gene: TRBJ1-1
CDR3aa: CASSIALVREAFF

v_gene: TRBV6-6
j_gene: TRBJ2-1
CDR3aa: CASSWTYNEQFF

v_gene: TRBV7-9
j_gene: TRBJ2-7
CDR3aa: CASSFTTGRSYEQYF

v_gene: TRBV6-1
j_gene: TRBJ2-1
CDR3aa: CASSEIRDEQFF

v_gene: TRBV4-1
j_gene: TRBJ2-5
CDR3aa: CASSQVVRVDVETQYF

v_gene: TRBV7-8
j_gene: TRBJ2-7
CDR3aa: CASSLGPGTYEQYF

v_gene: TRBV9
j_gene: TRBJ1-1
CDR3aa: CASSPTGANTEAFF

v_gene: TRBV29-1
j_gene: TRBJ2-5
CDR3aa: CSVEDWQQETQYF

v_gene: TRBV21-1
j_gene: TRBJ2-1
CDR3aa: CASTTRVYEQFF

v_gene: TRBV27
j_gene: TRBJ1-1
CDR3aa: CASIAGNTEAFF

v_gene: TRBV7-9
j_gene: TRBJ2-1
CDR3aa: CASTIDFYNEQFF

v_gene: TRBV2
j_gene: TRBJ1-5
CDR3aa: CASSADGYSNQPQHF

v_gene: TRBV10-3
j_gene: TRBJ2-3
CDR3aa: CATAGTSGRAVADTQYF

v_gene: TRBV27
j_gene: TRBJ2-1
CDR3aa: CASSISLAGWSNEQFF